The 15 T cell receptor beta chains in this list originate from one sample, sequenced in a study of blood T cell repertoires in COVID-19. The table came from immunoSEQ multiplex PCR; TCRdb's copy has only in-frame clones and leaves some out. Among approximately 99,000 clones listed, 88% were seen once. Sequencing was carried out using peripheral blood. The receptors come from a human donor in a cohort sampled during active COVID-19.

This chain uses TRBV4-1 with TRBJ2-7; no clear D gene. Germline V lookup: CDR1 MGHRA, CDR2 YSYEKL. V was cut by 2 bases and J by 2 bases, with 13 bases left in between. The CDR3 is made up of 15 amino acids. The CDR3 region is CASSQTVSRAYEQYF. The CDR3 region has the DNA TGCGCCAGCAGCCAAACTGTCAGTCGGGCCTACGAGCAGTACTTC.

The chain carries TRBV7-8 and TRBJ2-5; 12 bases line up with TRBD2. Trimming at V came to 5 bases and at J to 8 bases, leaving 18 bases not matched to a gene. Germline V gene sequence: CDR1 SGHVS, CDR2 FQNEAQ. The CDR3 runs 18 residues. CDR3 coding DNA: TGTGCCAGCAGCCTTAATCTCCCCCAACTAGCGGGGGGACAAACCCAGTACTTC. It yields the protein CASSLNLPQLAGGQTQYF.

This clone was seen just once. The V and J genes are TRBV5-5 and TRBJ2-7; no clear D gene. CDR1 and CDR2 from the germline V gene are SGHKS and YYEKEE (reference sequence). With 0 bases removed from V and 6 bases from J, the gap between germline ends came to 4 bases. This CDR3 comprises 11 residues. The DNA for the CDR3 is TGTGCCAGCAGCTTGGGGCTCGAGCAGTACTTC. As protein: CASSLGLEQYF.

The chain links TRBV6-5 to TRBJ2-1; TRBD1 agrees at 8 bases. Germline V lookup: CDR1 MNHEY, CDR2 SVGAGI. The CDR3 is 15 residues long. After removal of 6 bases from V and 6 bases from J, the junction contained 10 bases not matched to a gene. CDR3 sequence: CASRAKTGEGNEQFF. The CDR3 DNA reads as TGTGCCAGCAGGGCAAAGACAGGGGAAGGCAATGAGCAGTTCTTC.

There are a few counts of this clone. V and J are TRBV6-6 and TRBJ1-6; maybe TRBD1 (5 bases). Trimming left V 4 bases short and J 7 bases short, with 11 bases between. The CDR3 has 14 amino acids. Germline loops: CDR1 MNHNY, CDR2 SVGAGI (reference sequence). As DNA, the CDR3 is TGTGCCAGCAGTTTGACGGAGGGGAATTCACCCCTCCACTTT. Translation: CASSLTEGNSPLHF.

This clone has just one count. CDR3 in DNA: TGTGCCAGCAGCGTAGATCTGGGGAGCACTGAAGCTTTCTTT. Translated: CASSVDLGSTEAFF. The chain has TRBV9 and TRBJ1-1; D unresolved. The CDR3 runs to 14 residues. Germline loops: CDR1 SGDLS, CDR2 YYNGEE. Trimming took 0 bases from V and 4 from J, leaving 10 bases between them.

The rearrangement joins TRBV5-1 to TRBJ2-3; TRBD2 agrees at 9 bases. The CDR3 consists of 15 residues. Trimming removed 4 bases from V and 2 bases from J; junction bases left unmatched: 5. Germline lookup yields CDR1 SGHRS and CDR2 YFSETQ. CDR3 nucleotides: TGCGCCAGCAGCCAGAGCGGGGGGACCACAGATACGCAGTATTTT. Amino acids: CASSQSGGTTDTQYF.

The V gene is TRBV5-1, the J gene TRBJ2-5; D might be TRBD2 (5 bases). CDR3 length: 15 residues. Germline CDR1 reads SGHRS; CDR2 reads YFSETQ. The ends were cut back, 0 bases at V and 4 bases at J, with 13 bases in the middle. The CDR3: CASSLGGRQGETQYF. CDR3 DNA sequence: TGCGCCAGCAGCTTGGGAGGGCGGCAAGGAGAGACCCAGTACTTC.

V and J are TRBV2 and TRBJ1-1; tentatively, D is TRBD1 (5 bases). This CDR3 spans 14 amino acids. Trimming took 8 bases from V and 3 from J, leaving 16 bases between them. Germline assignment: CDR1 SNHLY and CDR2 FYNNEI. CDR3 region: CASGGEGPHTEAFF. The CDR3 DNA reads TGTGCCAGCGGGGGGGAGGGGCCGCACACTGAAGCTTTCTTT.

The chain uses TRBV7-3 and TRBJ2-1; 7 nucleotides line up with TRBD2. Trimming at V came to 5 bases and at J to 8 bases, leaving 6 bases not matched to a gene. Germline lookup yields CDR1 SGHTA and CDR2 FQGTGA. This CDR3 has 13 residues. CDR3 in amino acids: CASSPGLQHEQFF. As DNA, the CDR3 is TGTGCCAGCAGCCCGGGACTACAGCATGAGCAGTTCTTC.

This clone was picked up one time. This chain uses TRBV5-1 with TRBJ2-3, with D possibly TRBD2 on 5 matching bases. Germline lookup yields CDR1 SGHRS and CDR2 YFSETQ. This CDR3 has 16 amino acids. V lost 6 bases and J 2 bases, leaving 19 bases between the germline ends. CDR3 DNA: TGCGCCAGCAAGCGACTACCCTCGTCCCCCACAGATACGCAGTATTTT. It encodes CASKRLPSSPTDTQYF.

The V gene is TRBV5-4, the J gene TRBJ1-3; D is possibly TRBD1 (6 bases). CDR3 length equals 16 residues. V was shortened by 4 bases and J by 0 bases, with 14 bases between the two germline ends. Germline-derived CDR1 and CDR2 are SGHNT and YYREEE (reference sequence). This CDR3 reads CASSATTGSSGNTIYF. In DNA, the CDR3 is TGTGCCAGCAGCGCTACTACAGGGAGCTCTGGAAACACCATATATTTT.

The chain joins TRBV3-1 (or the pseudogene TRBV3-2) to TRBJ1-1; 10 bases fit TRBD1. Germline assignment: CDR1 LGHDT and CDR2 YNNKEL (reference sequence). This CDR3 has 14 residues. V was pared by 4 bases and J by 6 bases, with 5 bases of the junction left unmatched. The DNA of the CDR3 is TGTGCCAGCAGCCCTCGACAGGGGGCTGCTGAAGCTTTCTTT. Its protein product is CASSPRQGAAEAFF.

The CDR3 protein is CASSPSYGVLGGYTF. CDR3 bases: TGTGCCAGCAGTCCATCCTACGGGGTGCTGGGAGGCTACACCTTC. The chain joins TRBV27 to TRBJ1-2; D uncertain. Germline assignment: CDR1 MNHEY and CDR2 SMNVEV (reference sequence). V shed 5 bases and J shed 8 bases, with 21 bases lying between them. The length of the CDR3 is 15 residues.

V and J are TRBV7-9 and TRBJ2-3; maybe TRBD2 (5 bases). Between the trimmed V and J ends, which lost 2 bases and 2 bases, there was a span of 8 bases. This CDR3 contains 14 residues. Germline CDR1 SEHNR, CDR2 FQNEAQ (reference sequence). The CDR3 here is CASSLSRDTDTQYF. CDR3 in DNA: TGTGCCAGCAGCTTATCTCGGGACACAGATACGCAGTATTTT.